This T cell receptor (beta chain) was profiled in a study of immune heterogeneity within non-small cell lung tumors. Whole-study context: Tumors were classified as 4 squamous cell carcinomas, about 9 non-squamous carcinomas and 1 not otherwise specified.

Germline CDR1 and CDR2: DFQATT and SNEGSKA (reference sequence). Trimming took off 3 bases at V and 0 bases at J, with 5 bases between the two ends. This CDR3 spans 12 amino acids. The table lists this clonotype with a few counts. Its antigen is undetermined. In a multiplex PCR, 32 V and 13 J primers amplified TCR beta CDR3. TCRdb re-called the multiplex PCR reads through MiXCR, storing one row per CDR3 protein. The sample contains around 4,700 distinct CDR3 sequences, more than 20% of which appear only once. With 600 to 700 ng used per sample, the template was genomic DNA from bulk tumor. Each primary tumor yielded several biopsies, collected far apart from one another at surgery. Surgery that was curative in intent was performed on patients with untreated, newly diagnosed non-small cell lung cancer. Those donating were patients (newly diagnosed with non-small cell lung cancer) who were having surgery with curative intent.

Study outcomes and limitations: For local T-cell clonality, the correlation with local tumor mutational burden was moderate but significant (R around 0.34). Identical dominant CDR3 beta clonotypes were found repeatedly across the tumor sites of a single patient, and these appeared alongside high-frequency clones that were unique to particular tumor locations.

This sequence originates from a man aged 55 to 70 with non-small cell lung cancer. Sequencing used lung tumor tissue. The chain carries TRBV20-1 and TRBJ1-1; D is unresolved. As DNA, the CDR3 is TGCAGTGCTAGTATAGTGAACACTGAAGCTTTCTTT. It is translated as CSASIVNTEAFF.